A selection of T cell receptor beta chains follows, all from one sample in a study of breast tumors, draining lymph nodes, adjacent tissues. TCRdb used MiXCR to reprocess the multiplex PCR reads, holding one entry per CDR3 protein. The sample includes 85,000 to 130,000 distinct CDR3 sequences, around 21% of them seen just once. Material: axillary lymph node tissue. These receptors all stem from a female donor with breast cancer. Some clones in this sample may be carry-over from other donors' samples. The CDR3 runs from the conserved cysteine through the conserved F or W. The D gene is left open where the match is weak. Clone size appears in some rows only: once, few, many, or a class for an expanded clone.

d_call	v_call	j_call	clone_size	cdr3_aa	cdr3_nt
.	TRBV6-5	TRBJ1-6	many	CASSTRGSTSPLHF	TGTGCCAGCAGTACCCGGGGAAGTACTTCACCCCTCCACTTT
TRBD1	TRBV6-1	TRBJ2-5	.	CASRPRQGVRQETQYF	TGTGCCAGCAGACCCCGACAGGGGGTTAGGCAAGAGACCCAGTACTTC
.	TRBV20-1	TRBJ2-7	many	CSASLGGKTYEQYF	TGCAGTGCTAGTTTAGGCGGGAAAACCTACGAGCAGTACTTC
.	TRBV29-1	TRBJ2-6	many	CSVASLASGANVLTF	TGCAGCGTCGCCAGCCTTGCCTCTGGGGCCAACGTCCTGACTTTC
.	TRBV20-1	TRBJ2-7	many	CSARLGSSYEQYF	TGCAGTGCTAGACTCGGGAGCTCCTACGAGCAGTACTTC
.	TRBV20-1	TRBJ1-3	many	CSARGEPGNTIYF	TGCAGTGCTAGAGGAGAACCTGGAAACACCATATATTTT
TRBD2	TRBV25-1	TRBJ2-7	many	CASSEFFPGGEQYF	TGTGCCAGCAGTGAATTCTTTCCGGGGGGCGAGCAGTACTTC
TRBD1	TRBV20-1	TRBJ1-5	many	CSARSVTGGSNQPQHF	TGCAGTGCTAGAAGTGTGACAGGGGGTAGCAATCAGCCCCAGCATTTT
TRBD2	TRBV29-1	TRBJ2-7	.	CSVEVPRRSQRGYYEQYF	TGCAGCGTTGAAGTCCCGAGGAGGTCCCAGCGGGGTTACTACGAGCAGTACTTC
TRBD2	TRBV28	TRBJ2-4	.	CASSSPLADIQYF	TGTGCCAGCAGTTCACCACTAGCGGACATTCAGTACTTC
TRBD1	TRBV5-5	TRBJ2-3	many	CASSLEYGTGGPTDTQYF	TGTGCCAGCAGCTTGGAATACGGGACAGGGGGTCCCACAGATACGCAGTATTTT
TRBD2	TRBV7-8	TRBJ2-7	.	CASSLRLAVYEQYF	TGTGCCAGCAGCTTAAGACTAGCGGTCTACGAGCAGTACTTC
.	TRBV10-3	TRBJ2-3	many	CAISESIRDARQYF	TGTGCCATCAGTGAGTCGATTCGCGATGCAAGGCAGTATTTT
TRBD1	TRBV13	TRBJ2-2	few	CASSQGQGYGELFF	TGTGCCAGCAGCCAGGGACAGGGGTACGGGGAGCTGTTTTTT
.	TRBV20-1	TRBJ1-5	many	CSARVPGDNQPQHF	TGCAGTGCTAGAGTTCCAGGGGACAATCAGCCCCAGCATTTT
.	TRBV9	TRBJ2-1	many	CASSKDRGPNNEQFF	TGTGCCAGCAGCAAAGACCGGGGGCCCAACAATGAGCAGTTCTTC
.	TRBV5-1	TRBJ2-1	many	CASSLGGGFPNEQFF	TGCGCCAGCAGCTTGGGAGGGGGATTCCCGAATGAGCAGTTCTTC
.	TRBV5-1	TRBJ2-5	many	CASSRSGTQETQYF	TGCGCCAGCAGTAGAAGCGGAACTCAAGAGACCCAGTACTTC
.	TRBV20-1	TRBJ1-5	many	CSASSHSNQPQHF	TGCAGTGCTAGTAGCCACAGCAATCAGCCCCAGCATTTT
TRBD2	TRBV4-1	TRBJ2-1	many	CASSPLAGAQYNEQFF	TGCGCCAGCAGCCCCCTAGCGGGGGCACAATACAATGAGCAGTTCTTC
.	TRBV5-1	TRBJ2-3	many	CASSPSQGGVTVDTQYF	TGCGCCAGCAGCCCCTCCCAGGGGGGCGTCACAGTAGATACGCAGTATTTT
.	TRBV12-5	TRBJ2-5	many	CASGFSRRGTQYF	TGTGCTAGTGGTTTTTCCCGCCGGGGGACCCAGTACTTC
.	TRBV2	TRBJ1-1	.	CASRETEAFF	TGTGCCAGTCGGGAAACTGAAGCTTTCTTT
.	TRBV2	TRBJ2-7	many	CASSDVPGYEQYF	TGTGCCAGCAGTGACGTCCCCGGGTACGAGCAGTACTTC
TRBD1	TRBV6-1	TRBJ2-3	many	CASSIGTGNYYTDTQYF	TGTGCCAGCAGTATCGGGACAGGGAACTATTACACAGATACGCAGTATTTT
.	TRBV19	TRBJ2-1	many	CATGTDPTYNEQFF	TGTGCCACCGGGACGGACCCAACCTACAATGAGCAGTTCTTC
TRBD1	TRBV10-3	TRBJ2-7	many	CAISSRDRGSYEQYF	TGTGCCATCAGTTCGAGGGACAGGGGCTCCTACGAGCAGTACTTC
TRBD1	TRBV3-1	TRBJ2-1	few	CASSQGTGGRNEQFF	TGTGCCAGCAGCCAAGGAACAGGGGGGAGGAATGAGCAGTTCTTC
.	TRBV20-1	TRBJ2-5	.	CSARESRGGVQETQYF	TGCAGTGCTAGAGAGTCCAGAGGCGGCGTTCAAGAGACCCAGTACTTC
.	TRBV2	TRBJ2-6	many	CASSGGPGANVLTF	TGTGCCAGCAGTGGGGGCCCCGGGGCCAACGTCCTGACTTTC
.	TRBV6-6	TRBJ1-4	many	CASSDYEKLFF	TGTGCCAGCAGTGATTATGAAAAACTGTTTTTT
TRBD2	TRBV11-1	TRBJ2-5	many	CASSRGVGREETQYF	TGTGCCAGCAGCCGAGGGGTAGGGAGGGAAGAGACCCAGTACTTC
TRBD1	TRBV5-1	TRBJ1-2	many	CASDPGQGTGGYTF	TGCGCCAGTGATCCGGGACAGGGAACCGGCGGCTACACCTTC
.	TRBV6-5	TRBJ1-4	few	CASGPTNEKLFF	TGTGCCAGCGGGCCAACTAATGAAAAACTGTTTTTT
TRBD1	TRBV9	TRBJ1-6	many	CASSPQPGQGLGGSPLHF	TGTGCCAGCAGCCCTCAGCCGGGACAGGGACTTGGGGGTTCACCCCTCCACTTT
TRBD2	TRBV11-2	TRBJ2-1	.	CASSRTSGYNEQSF	TGTGCCAGCTCACGGACTAGCGGCTACAATGAGCAGTCCTTC
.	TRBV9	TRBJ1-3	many	CASSKNLGGLGTIYF	TGTGCCAGCAGCAAAAACCTGGGGGGGTTGGGGACCATATATTTT
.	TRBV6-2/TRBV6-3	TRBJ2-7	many	CASSLATYEQYF	TGTGCCAGCAGTTTAGCAACCTACGAGCAGTACTTC
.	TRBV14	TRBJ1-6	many	CASRDSGRNNSPLHF	TGTGCCAGCAGAGACAGTGGTCGAAATAATTCACCCCTCCACTTT
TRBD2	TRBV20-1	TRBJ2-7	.	CSAPGAGGPYEQYF	TGCAGTGCTCCTGGAGCGGGGGGACCTTACGAGCAGTACTTC
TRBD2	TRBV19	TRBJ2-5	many	CASSKGPSGRLSQETQYF	TGTGCCAGTAGTAAGGGGCCTAGCGGGAGGCTAAGCCAAGAGACCCAGTACTTC
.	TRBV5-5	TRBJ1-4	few	CASSLVGGEKLFF	TGTGCCAGCAGCTTGGTGGGGGGTGAAAAACTGTTTTTT
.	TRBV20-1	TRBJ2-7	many	CSASGRPKSYEQYF	TGCAGTGCTAGCGGGAGACCCAAGTCCTACGAGCAGTACTTC
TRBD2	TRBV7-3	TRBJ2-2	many	CASSFGLAGVGAGELFF	TGTGCCAGCAGCTTCGGACTAGCGGGAGTAGGGGCCGGGGAGCTGTTTTTT
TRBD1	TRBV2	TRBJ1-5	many	CASSEQGASRQPQHF	TGTGCCAGCAGTGAACAGGGGGCAAGTCGTCAGCCCCAGCATTTT
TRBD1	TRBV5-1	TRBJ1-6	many	CASSETGTGGGSPLHF	TGCGCCAGCAGTGAAACCGGGACAGGGGGTGGTTCACCCCTCCACTTT
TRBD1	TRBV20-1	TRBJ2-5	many	CSAGRDRREETQYF	TGCAGTGCAGGCCGGGACAGGAGGGAAGAGACCCAGTACTTC
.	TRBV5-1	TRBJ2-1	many	CASSVGNYNEQFF	TGCGCCAGCAGTGTCGGGAACTACAATGAGCAGTTCTTC
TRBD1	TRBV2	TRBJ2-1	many	CASIPSGTGYNEQFF	TGTGCCAGCATCCCCTCGGGGACAGGTTACAATGAGCAGTTCTTC
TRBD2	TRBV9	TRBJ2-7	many	CASSVGGLAGDEQYF	TGTGCCAGCAGCGTAGGTGGACTAGCGGGAGATGAGCAGTACTTC
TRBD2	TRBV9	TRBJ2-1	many	CASSVEASGPMGNEQFF	TGTGCCAGCAGCGTAGAGGCTAGCGGCCCTATGGGAAATGAGCAGTTCTTC
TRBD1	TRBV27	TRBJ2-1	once	CASSLIFGTGLYNEQFF	TGTGCCAGCAGTTTGATCTTCGGGACAGGGCTTTACAATGAGCAGTTCTTC
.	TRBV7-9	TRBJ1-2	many	CASSLWIMNRPFYGYTF	TGTGCCAGCAGCTTATGGATCATGAATAGGCCTTTCTATGGCTACACCTTC
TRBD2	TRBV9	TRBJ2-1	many	CASSEAGITYNEQFF	TGTGCCAGCAGCGAAGCGGGGATCACCTACAATGAGCAGTTCTTC
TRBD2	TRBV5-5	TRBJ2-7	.	CASSLGGGRGPYEQYF	TGTGCCAGCAGCTTGGGGGGCGGGAGGGGCCCCTACGAGCAGTACTTC
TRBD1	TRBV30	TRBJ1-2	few	CAWTPPGTAHGYTF	TGTGCCTGGACCCCTCCCGGGACAGCCCATGGCTACACCTTC
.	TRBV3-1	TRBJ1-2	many	CASSQGRGRGGYTF	TGTGCCAGCAGCCAAGGACGGGGGCGGGGTGGCTACACCTTC
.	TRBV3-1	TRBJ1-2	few	CASSQQTGRGGYTF	TGTGCCAGCAGCCAACAAACAGGGCGGGGTGGCTACACCTTC
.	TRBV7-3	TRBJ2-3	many	CASSQSRTDTQYF	TGTGCCAGCAGCCAAAGCCGGACAGATACGCAGTATTTT
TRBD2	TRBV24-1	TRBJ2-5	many	CATSDFGREERETQYF	TGTGCCACCAGTGATTTTGGGCGGGAGGAAAGGGAGACCCAGTACTTC